The 8 T cell receptor beta chains below all came from one sample that was sequenced in a study of T cells in Graves' hyperthyroidism and ophthalmopathy. Using RNA transcripts as the source, TCR beta CDR3 regions were amplified. First-round RT-PCR of the TCR CDR3 relied on the HTBI primer set. Each CDR3 protein gets one entry after TCRdb re-called the multiplex PCR reads with MiXCR. The sample consists of roughly 400,000 distinct CDR3 sequences, approximately 25% of them appearing once. Material: blood. Source of these receptors: a middle-aged man with Graves' hyperthyroidism.

V and J are TRBV3-1 and TRBJ1-2, with D maybe TRBD1 (5 bases). Trimming shortened V by 8 bases and J by 5 bases, and 15 bases separated the two germline ends. Germline CDR1 LGHDT, CDR2 YNNKEL (reference sequence). The CDR3 length is 13 residues. This CDR3 reads CASQGTLGYGYTF. As DNA, the CDR3 is TGTGCCAGCCAAGGGACCTTAGGGTATGGCTACACCTTC.

The chain couples TRBV6-1 to TRBJ2-7, with D maybe TRBD1 (5 bases). The CDR3 is 13 amino acids. Trimming removed 5 bases from V and 4 bases from J, with 12 bases in between. Germline V CDR1 and CDR2: MNHNS, SASEGT. In DNA form, the CDR3 reads TGTGCCAGCAGTCCCCCGACAGAATACGAGCAGTACTTC. Residues: CASSPPTEYEQYF.

This sequence joins TRBV28 and TRBJ1-6; D is unresolved. Deletions cut 4 bases from V and 11 bases from J, with 9 bases between. The CDR3 has 12 residues. CDR1 MDHEN and CDR2 SYDVKM come from the germline V gene. The CDR3 DNA sequence: TGTGCCAGCAGTTCGCAGTGGACACCCCTCCACTTT. Translated: CASSSQWTPLHF.

This clonotype appeared a few times. The rearrangement uses TRBV6-2 or TRBV6-3 and TRBJ2-7; TRBD2 aligns across 12 bases. With 2 bases clipped from V and 2 bases from J, the junction kept 10 bases outside the gene matches. Germline CDR1 MNHEY, CDR2 SVGEGT. The CDR3 loop spans 18 amino acids. CDR3 in DNA: TGTGCCAGCAGTTACCCCATGCTGACTAGCGGGAGCCCCTACGAGCAGTACTTC. The encoded protein is CASSYPMLTSGSPYEQYF.

This clonotype showed up many times. The chain employs TRBV6-1 and TRBJ2-1, with 9 bases fitting TRBD2. The CDR3 covers 15 residues. The J segment lost 6 bases and the V segment lost 7 bases, leaving 10 bases of the junction unmatched. CDR1 is MNHNS and CDR2 is SASEGT in the germline V gene. DNA of the CDR3: TGTGCCAGCACCCCCGGGACTAGCAGAAGCAATGAGCAGTTCTTC. Translating gives CASTPGTSRSNEQFF.

About this clonotype itself: A single base separates this from a much larger clone, so it may be a read error. The chain recombines TRBV28 with TRBJ2-7, with TRBD1 matching over 8 bases. The CDR3 totals 13 residues. CDR1 and CDR2 (germline): MDHEN, SYDVKM. In DNA form, the CDR3 reads TGTACCAGCAGGGCCGACAGGGGCTACGAGCAGTACTTC. Protein: CTSRADRGYEQYF.

Remarks on this clonotype: Relative to the germline gene, one junction end is altered; a read error may explain this. The rearrangement links TRBV15 to TRBJ2-5, with a possible D match to TRBD2 (6 bases). Germline V gene lookup returns CDR1 LNHNV and CDR2 YYDKDF (reference sequence). The CDR3 is 13 residues long. CDR3 protein: CATSRAGDETQYF. The DNA for the CDR3 is TGTGCCACCAGCAGAGCGGGAGACGAGACCCAGTATTTC.

The gene calls are TRBV29-1 and TRBJ2-1; D unresolved. The CDR3 runs to 17 residues. V was trimmed by 4 bases and J by 0 bases, leaving 19 bases between them. Germline CDR1 SQVTM, CDR2 ANQGSEA. The CDR3 DNA is TGCAGCGTTGGGCGATTACCACACTTTAGCTCCTACAATGAGCAGTTCTTC. It codes for CSVGRLPHFSSYNEQFF.